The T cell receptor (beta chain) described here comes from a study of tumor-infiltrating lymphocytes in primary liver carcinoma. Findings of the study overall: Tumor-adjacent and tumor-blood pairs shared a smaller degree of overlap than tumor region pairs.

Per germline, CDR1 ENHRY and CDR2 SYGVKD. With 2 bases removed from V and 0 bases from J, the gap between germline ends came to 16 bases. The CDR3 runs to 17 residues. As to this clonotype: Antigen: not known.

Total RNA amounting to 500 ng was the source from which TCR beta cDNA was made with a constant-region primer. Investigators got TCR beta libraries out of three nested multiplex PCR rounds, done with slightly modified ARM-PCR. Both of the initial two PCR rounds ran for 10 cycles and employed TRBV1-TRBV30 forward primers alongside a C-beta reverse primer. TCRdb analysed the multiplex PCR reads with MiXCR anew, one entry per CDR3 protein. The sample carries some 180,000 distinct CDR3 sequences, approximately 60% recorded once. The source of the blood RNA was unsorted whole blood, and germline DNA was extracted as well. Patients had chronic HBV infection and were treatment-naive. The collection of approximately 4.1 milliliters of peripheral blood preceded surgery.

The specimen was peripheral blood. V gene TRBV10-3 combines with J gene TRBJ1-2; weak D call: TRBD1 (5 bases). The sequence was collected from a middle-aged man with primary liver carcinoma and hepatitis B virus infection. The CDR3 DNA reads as TGTGCCATCAGTGAGCCCCGTGGGACGCCGCCTAACTATGGCTACACCTTC. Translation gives CAISEPRGTPPNYGYTF.